The text below deals with one TCR beta chain. Germline V gene lookup returns CDR1 SGHRS and CDR2 YFSETQ. V shed 4 bases and J shed 3 bases, with 10 bases lying between them. The CDR3 runs to 13 residues. Clones were read by immunoSEQ multiplex PCR, and TCRdb kept only the in-frame ones, dropping some. The sample yields about 770,000 clones, about two thirds seen once. These data originate in a study of shared clonotypes between healthy human individuals. V gene TRBV5-1 combines with J gene TRBJ2-5; no reliable D call. The source of this sequence is a woman aged 25 to 39 in good health. The sequencing sample was made of memory CD4+ T cells sorted from blood. Stated subset: CD45RA-negative fraction. CDR3: CASSAGTEETQYF. DNA for the CDR3: TGCGCCAGCAGCGCCGGAACAGAAGAGACCCAGTACTTC.